This TCR beta chain stems from a study of blood T cell repertoires in COVID-19. On the study more broadly: Donors in the United States, Italy and Spain gave samples during acute or convalescent COVID-19. The analysed material was cDNA or gDNA that came from T cells, B-cell-depleted T cells, or PBMCs.

The V gene lost 4 bases and the J gene lost 5 bases, with 5 bases spanning the gap. CDR3 length equals 12 residues. CDR1 KGHDR and CDR2 SFDVKD come from the germline V gene. Authors' processing steps: Counts of nucleated cells, estimated from reference gene primer amplification, were obtained. Method: immunoSEQ multiplex PCR; TCRdb's copy keeps in-frame clones and lacks some. That table gives V, J and clone size, and the DNA gave D and trimming. The repertoire holds a few hundred thousand clones, around 82% seen once, with approximately 1.3% in the top ten. The material sequenced was peripheral blood. The clonotype originates from a woman aged 50 to 65 with acute or convalescent COVID-19. The chain couples TRBV24-1 to TRBJ1-5; D not resolved. CDR3 loop: CATSEQDQPQHF. The CDR3 nucleotides read TGTGCCACCAGTGAACAAGATCAGCCCCAGCATTTT.